This T cell receptor (beta chain) was sequenced for a study of blood T cell repertoires in COVID-19. Study-wide background: Donors in the United States, Italy and Spain gave samples during acute or convalescent COVID-19. T cells, B-cell-depleted T cells, or PBMCs supplied cDNA or gDNA.

Using immunoSEQ multiplex PCR, the repertoire was profiled, and TCRdb retains in-frame clones only, with some absent. The table shows 250,000 to 300,000 clones, with approximately 90% occurring only once. This clone was observed a single time. Germline V lookup: CDR1 SQVTM, CDR2 ANQGSEA. CDR3 length: 13 residues. V was clipped by 3 bases and J by 1 base; unmatched bases: 0. This sequence was found in an older woman with acute or convalescent COVID-19. The sequencing sample was made of peripheral blood. The genes are TRBV29-1 and TRBJ2-3; 8 bases map to TRBD2. CDR3 in amino acids: CSVEGLGTDTQYF. CDR3 in DNA: TGCAGCGTTGAGGGACTAGGCACAGATACGCAGTATTTT.